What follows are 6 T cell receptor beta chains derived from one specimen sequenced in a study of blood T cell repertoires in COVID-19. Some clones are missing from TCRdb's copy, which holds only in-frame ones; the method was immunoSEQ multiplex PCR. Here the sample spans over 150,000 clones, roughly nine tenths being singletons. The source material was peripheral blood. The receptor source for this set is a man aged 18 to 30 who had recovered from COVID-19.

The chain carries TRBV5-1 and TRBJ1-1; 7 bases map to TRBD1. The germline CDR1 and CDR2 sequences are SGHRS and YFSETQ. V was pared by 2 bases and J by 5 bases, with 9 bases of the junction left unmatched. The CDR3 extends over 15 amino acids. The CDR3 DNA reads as TGCGCCAGCAGCTTCGAGAGTGCAGGGGGTACTGAAGCTTTCTTT. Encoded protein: CASSFESAGGTEAFF.

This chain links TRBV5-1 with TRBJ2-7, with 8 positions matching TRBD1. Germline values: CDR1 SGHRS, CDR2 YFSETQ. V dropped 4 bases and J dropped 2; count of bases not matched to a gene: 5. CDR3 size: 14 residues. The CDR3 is CASSRTGITYEQYF. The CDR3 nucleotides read TGCGCCAGCAGCAGGACAGGGATAACCTACGAGCAGTACTTC.

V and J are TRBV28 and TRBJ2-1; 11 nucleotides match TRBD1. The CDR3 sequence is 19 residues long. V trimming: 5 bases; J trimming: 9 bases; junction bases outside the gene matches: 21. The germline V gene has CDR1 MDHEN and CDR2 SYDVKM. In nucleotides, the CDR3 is TGTGCCAGCAGTCCCGGAGAAAGGATTCCGGGACAGGGGGGGGGTGAGCAGTTCTTC. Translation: CASSPGERIPGQGGGEQFF.

CDR3 bases: TGTGCCAGCAGCTTAGGCAGGGGGGCACAAGAGACCCAGTACTTC. Residues: CASSLGRGAQETQYF. The chain joins TRBV7-9 to TRBJ2-5, with D perhaps TRBD1 (7 bases). The CDR3 totals 15 residues. Per the germline V gene, CDR1 is SEHNR and CDR2 is FQNEAQ (reference sequence). Trimming removed 1 base at V and 2 bases at J, with 11 bases between. Full variable domain (remainder filled in from reference TRBV7-9 and TRBJ2-5): DTGVSQNPRHKITKRGQNVTFRCDPISEHNRLYWYRQTLGQGPEFLTYFQNEAQLEKSRLLSDRFSAERPKGSFSTLEIQRTEQGDSAMYLCASSLGRGAQETQYFGPGTRLLVL.

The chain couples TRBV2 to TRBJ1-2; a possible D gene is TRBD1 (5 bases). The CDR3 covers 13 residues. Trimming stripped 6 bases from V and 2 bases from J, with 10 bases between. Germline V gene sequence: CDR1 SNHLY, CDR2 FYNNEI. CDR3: CASSQGPNYGYTF. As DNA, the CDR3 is TGTGCCAGCAGCCAGGGCCCCAACTATGGCTACACCTTC.

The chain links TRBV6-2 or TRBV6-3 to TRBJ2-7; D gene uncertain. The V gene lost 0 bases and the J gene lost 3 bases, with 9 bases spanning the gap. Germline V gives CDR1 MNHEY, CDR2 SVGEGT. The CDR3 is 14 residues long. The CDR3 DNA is TGTGCCAGCAGTTACTCCGGGTCTTACTACGAGCAGTACTTC. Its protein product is CASSYSGSYYEQYF.